This T cell receptor (beta chain) derives from a study of T cells in Graves' hyperthyroidism and ophthalmopathy. Study-wide context: Peripheral blood was collected at initial diagnosis, before any treatment.

This clonotype was seen a few times. CDR3 length equals 16 residues. CDR1 and CDR2 from the germline V gene are MNHNS and SASEGT. J lost 8 bases, V lost 5 bases, and 15 bases had no gene match. TCR beta CDR3 regions were amplified from RNA. Primed by the HTBI set, a first-round RT-PCR was run on the TCR CDR3. TCRdb ran MiXCR on the multiplex PCR reads and lists one entry per CDR3 protein. Here the sample spans 500,000 to 750,000 distinct CDR3 sequences, about a sixth being singletons. The sequence came from a woman aged 25-40 years with Graves' hyperthyroidism. Input material: blood. V is TRBV6-1 and J is TRBJ2-1, with TRBD1 matching over 7 bases. CDR3 region: CASSSRGTVRKDEQFF. As DNA, the CDR3 is TGTGCCAGCAGTTCCAGGGGGACGGTACGAAAGGATGAGCAGTTCTTC.